The text below deals with one T cell receptor (beta chain). What it binds is unknown. Researchers built TCR beta libraries using quantitative 5'-RACE with molecular barcodes. MiXCR was run by TCRdb on the 5' RACE reads, yielding one entry per CDR3 protein. This table holds 250,000 to 350,000 distinct CDR3 sequences, 15% to 25% found once. Germline-derived CDR1 and CDR2 are LGHDT and YNNKEL (reference sequence). CDR3 length: 19 residues. V shed 0 bases, J shed 0 bases, and the junction held 7 bases outside the gene matches. The data belong to a study of CD8 T cells in ankylosing spondylitis. General study results and limits: Clones tied to disease were said to be significantly enriched in matched ankylosing spondylitis synovial fluid. A TCR beta motif of eight highly homologous variants appeared characteristic of ankylosing spondylitis blood.

The chain carries TRBV3-1 and TRBJ1-6; 8 positions match TRBD1. The clonotype was recovered from a male donor with ankylosing spondylitis or in good health (not recorded which). The specimen was blood, either unsorted or a sorted T cell fraction (not recorded which). CDR3 sequence: CASSQEQGVGSSYNSPLHF. In nucleotides, the CDR3 is TGTGCCAGCAGCCAAGAACAGGGGGTCGGGAGCTCCTATAATTCACCCCTCCACTTT. Full variable domain (missing parts from reference TRBV3-1 and TRBJ1-6): DTAVSQTPKYLVTQMGNDKSIKCEQNLGHDTMYWYKQDSKKFLKIMFSYNNKELIINETVPNRFSPKSPDKAHLNLHINSLELGDSAVYFCASSQEQGVGSSYNSPLHFGNGTRLTVT.